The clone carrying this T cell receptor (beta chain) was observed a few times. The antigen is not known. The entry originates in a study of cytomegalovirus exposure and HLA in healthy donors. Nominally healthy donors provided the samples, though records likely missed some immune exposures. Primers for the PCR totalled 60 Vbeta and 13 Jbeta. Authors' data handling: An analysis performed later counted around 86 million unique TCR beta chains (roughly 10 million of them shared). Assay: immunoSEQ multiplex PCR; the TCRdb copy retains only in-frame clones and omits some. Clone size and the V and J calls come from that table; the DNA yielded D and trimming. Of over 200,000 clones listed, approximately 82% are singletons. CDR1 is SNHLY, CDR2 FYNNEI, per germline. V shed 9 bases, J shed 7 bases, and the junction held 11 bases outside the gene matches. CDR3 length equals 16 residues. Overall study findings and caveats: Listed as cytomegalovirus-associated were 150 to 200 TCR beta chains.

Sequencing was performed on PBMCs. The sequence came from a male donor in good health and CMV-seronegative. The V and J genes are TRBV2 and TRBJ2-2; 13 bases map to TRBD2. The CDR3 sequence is CARESGTSGMGGELFF. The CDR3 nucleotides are TGTGCCAGGGAATCCGGGACTAGCGGGATGGGCGGGGAGCTGTTTTTT.